This T cell receptor (beta chain) was recovered during a study of beta chain features in type 1 diabetes. The study reverse transcribed the entire isolated RNA, so it sequenced expressed TCRB transcripts. The assay was immunoSEQ multiplex PCR, and TCRdb's table has in-frame clones only and misses some. The table lists around 690,000 clones, around 12% of them singletons. Trimming stripped 0 bases from V and 7 bases from J, with 15 bases between. Germline lookup yields CDR1 LGHNA and CDR2 YSLEER. CDR3 length: 15 amino acids. Findings and limits, study-wide: TCRB CDR3 length was moderately but significantly reduced in all four CD4+ subsets of Type 1 diabetes patients.

Notes on this clone: As yet, its antigen is unknown.

Sequenced input: naive CD4+ T cells from blood. V is TRBV4-3 and J is TRBJ1-2; D might be TRBD1 (5 bases). The receptor was derived from a man between 25 and 39 years old with type 1 diabetes. DNA of the CDR3: TGCGCCAGCAGCCAAGAGAGCAGGGCCAAGGGTGGCTACACCTTC. Amino acids: CASSQESRAKGGYTF.